The 4 T cell receptor beta chains below come from one sample, sequenced in a study of cytomegalovirus exposure and HLA in healthy donors. 60 Vbeta and 13 Jbeta primers were used in PCR. Profiled with immunoSEQ multiplex PCR; TCRdb holds only in-frame clones, not every one. Of approximately 140,000 clones listed, approximately 76% are singletons. The material sequenced was PBMCs. The receptors were gathered from a man aged 40-49 years in good health and CMV-seronegative.

The gene calls are TRBV15 and TRBJ1-4, with TRBD1 as a possible D gene (5 bases). The germline V gene encodes CDR1 LNHNV and CDR2 YYDKDF (reference sequence). V was shortened by 2 bases and J by 0 bases, with 7 bases between the two germline ends. This CDR3 region has 15 residues. CDR3 residues: CATSRLQATNEKLFF. The CDR3 DNA reads TGTGCCACCAGCAGATTACAGGCAACTAATGAAAAACTGTTTTTT.

The chain uses TRBV29-1 and TRBJ2-7; 7 bases align to TRBD2. Trimming at V came to 7 bases and at J to 1 base, leaving 7 bases not matched to a gene. Germline V lookup: CDR1 SQVTM, CDR2 ANQGSEA. The CDR3 length is 13 residues. Written as DNA, the CDR3 is TGCAGCGCCTCGGTGGGGGGGTCCTACGAGCAGTACTTC. It is translated as CSASVGGSYEQYF.

In the case of this clone: Additional DNA sequences in this sample encode the identical CDR3. The chain is built from TRBV10-1 and TRBJ2-7; 7 bases fit TRBD1. The CDR3 spans 13 residues. CDR1 is WNHNN and CDR2 is SYGVQD in the germline V gene (reference sequence). V lost 1 base to trimming and J lost 10 bases; unmatched junction nucleotides: 7. The CDR3 loop is CASSELLQGTQYF. In DNA form, the CDR3 reads TGCGCCAGCAGTGAGTTACTACAGGGGACACAGTACTTC.

CDR3 loop: CASSSRRSQETQYF. DNA of the CDR3: TGCGCCAGCAGCAGCCGACGGAGCCAAGAGACCCAGTACTTC. The V call is TRBV5-1, the J call TRBJ2-5; D gene unclear. Germline CDR1 reads SGHRS; CDR2 reads YFSETQ. This CDR3 has 14 residues. Trimming cost V 4 bases and J 1 base, with 11 bases left between them.